These 31 T cell receptor beta chains were all obtained from the same sample, sequenced in a study of blood T cell repertoires in COVID-19. The protocol was immunoSEQ multiplex PCR, while the TCRdb copy is restricted to in-frame clones and leaves out a portion. The table records approximately 130,000 clones, about 85% of them present only once. Sequencing was carried out using peripheral blood. The receptors derive from a human donor in a cohort sampled during active COVID-19.

This chain links TRBV5-1 with TRBJ2-5, with 8 bases aligning to TRBD1. Per the germline V gene, CDR1 is SGHRS and CDR2 is YFSETQ. The trim removed 1 base at V and 2 bases at J, leaving 4 bases unmatched. The length of the CDR3 is 15 residues. CDR3 DNA: TGCGCCAGCAGCTTGCACGGGACAGGACAAGAGACCCAGTACTTC. Translated: CASSLHGTGQETQYF.

V gene TRBV6-5 combines with J gene TRBJ1-1; no firm D call. The CDR3 totals 13 residues. Germline values: CDR1 MNHEY, CDR2 SVGAGI. V lost 4 bases and J 5 bases, leaving 11 bases between the germline ends. The CDR3 DNA reads as TGTGCCAGCAGTTCCAACCCGGGGACTGAAGCTTTCTTT. Translation gives CASSSNPGTEAFF.

The V call is TRBV6-2 or TRBV6-3, the J call TRBJ2-7; perhaps TRBD1 as D (5 bases). The CDR3 length is 13 residues. Trimming pared 2 bases from V and 3 bases from J, leaving 8 bases between. Germline assignment: CDR1 MNHEY and CDR2 SVGEGT. CDR3 nucleotide sequence: TGTGCCAGCAGTTACCTTAGGGGCTACGAGCAGTACGTC. Translated: CASSYLRGYEQYV.

The chain is built from TRBV9 and TRBJ1-6; D uncertain. The V end was cut by 4 bases, the J end by 7 bases, with 12 bases between. Germline values: CDR1 SGDLS, CDR2 YYNGEE. The CDR3 is 14 amino acids. DNA for the CDR3: TGTGCCAGCAGCCCCTGGGAGCCGAATTCACCCCTCCACTTT. This sequence encodes CASSPWEPNSPLHF.

This clone was observed many times. The V call is TRBV5-1, the J call TRBJ1-4, with D hard to call. V lost 4 bases, J lost 0 bases, and 4 bases lay in between. The CDR3 runs 13 residues. Germline values: CDR1 SGHRS, CDR2 YFSETQ. CDR3 residues: CASSRATNEKLFF. Written as DNA, the CDR3 is TGCGCCAGCAGCCGTGCAACTAATGAAAAACTGTTTTTT.

The CDR3 coding sequence is TGCGCCAGCGGACACGTCGACTTAGGTTTTCAGAATTCACCCCTCCACTTT. Protein: CASGHVDLGFQNSPLHF. The chain is built from TRBV4-1 and TRBJ1-6, with D perhaps TRBD1 (5 bases). Germline CDR1 is MGHRA and CDR2 is YSYEKL. The CDR3 totals 17 residues. V lost 8 bases and J lost 7, with 24 bases in between.

The chain is built from TRBV2 and TRBJ2-3; 7 positions agree with TRBD2. The germline gives CDR1 SNHLY, CDR2 FYNNEI. CDR3 size: 14 residues. The V gene end was trimmed by 7 bases and the J gene end by 14 bases; junction bases not matched to a gene: 18. The CDR3 sequence: CASTSEGSGARGYF. The CDR3 DNA reads as TGTGCCAGCACCTCCGAAGGGAGCGGGGCTAGGGGGTATTTT.

The chain couples TRBV6-6 to TRBJ1-4; 7 positions match TRBD1. Per the germline V gene, CDR1 is MNHNY and CDR2 is SVGAGI (reference sequence). Unmatched junction bases numbered 3, after V lost 6 bases and J lost 2 bases. The CDR3 sequence is 14 residues long. The chain's CDR3 is CASRIGGTNEKLFF. The CDR3 region has the DNA TGTGCCAGCAGGATAGGGGGCACTAATGAAAAACTGTTTTTT.

The CDR3 loop is CASSIWGLTDGYTF. CDR3 nucleotide sequence: TGTGCCAGTAGTATTTGGGGGCTAACCGATGGCTACACCTTC. The chain recombines TRBV19 with TRBJ1-2; a possible D gene is TRBD1 (6 bases). The V end was cut by 3 bases, the J end by 6 bases, with 14 bases between. This CDR3 has 14 residues. Per the germline V gene, CDR1 is LNHDA and CDR2 is SQIVND (reference sequence).

The chain recombines TRBV9 with TRBJ1-2, with D tentatively TRBD1 (5 bases). This CDR3 region has 14 residues. From germline, CDR1 is SGDLS and CDR2 YYNGEE. The V gene lost 0 bases and the J gene lost 4 bases, with 10 bases spanning the gap. CDR3 loop: CASSVDGGGYGYTF. In DNA form, the CDR3 reads TGTGCCAGCAGCGTAGATGGGGGAGGCTATGGCTACACCTTC.

CDR3 amino acids: CASSQDGRGTYNEQFF. DNA of the CDR3: TGCGCCAGCAGCCAAGATGGGCGCGGGACTTACAATGAGCAGTTCTTC. J is TRBJ2-1 and V is TRBV4-3; possible D gene TRBD2, 6 bases. Germline loops: CDR1 LGHNA, CDR2 YSLEER. The CDR3 totals 16 residues. Trimming cost V 0 bases and J 4 bases, with 13 bases left between them.

The genes are TRBV7-8 and TRBJ2-7; TRBD2 matches at 7 bases. J was trimmed by 2 bases and V by 1 base; bases with no gene match: 5. The germline gives CDR1 SGHVS, CDR2 FQNEAQ. The CDR3 is made up of 15 amino acids. CDR3 sequence: CASSLDLAVAYEQYV. CDR3 DNA sequence: TGTGCCAGCAGCTTAGACCTAGCGGTGGCCTACGAGCAGTACGTC.

The chain recombines TRBV10-3 with TRBJ2-5, with 7 bases matching TRBD2. V was pared by 8 bases and J by 0 bases, with 6 bases of the junction left unmatched. Germline V gene data show CDR1 as ENHRY and CDR2 as SYGVKD. This CDR3 has 14 residues. Here the CDR3 reads CAIGLGGNQETQYF. CDR3 in DNA: TGTGCCATCGGCCTCGGGGGGAACCAAGAGACCCAGTACTTC.

V and J are TRBV11-2 and TRBJ1-5; 7 bases line up with TRBD1. Trimming took 2 bases from V and 3 from J; bases not matched to a gene: 7. The CDR3 runs 16 residues. Germline-derived CDR1 and CDR2 are SGHAT and FQNNGV. CDR3 amino acids: CASSLSFGQVNQPQHF. CDR3 nucleotides: TGTGCCAGCAGCTTATCTTTTGGACAGGTCAATCAGCCCCAGCATTTT.

In nucleotides, the CDR3 is TGTGCCTTTAGCCGCCCCAACCAAGAGACCCAGTACTTC. Translation: CAFSRPNQETQYF. This sequence joins TRBV30 and TRBJ2-5; no reliable D call. V lost 7 bases and J 0 bases, leaving 12 bases between the germline ends. The CDR3 is made up of 13 amino acids. Germline CDR1 GTSNPN, CDR2 SVGIG (reference sequence).

The chain has TRBV2 and TRBJ2-5; the match to TRBD2 covers 16 bases. The germline gives CDR1 SNHLY, CDR2 FYNNEI. The CDR3 runs 15 residues. Losses at the gene ends were 10 bases for V and 4 bases for J; bases not matched to a gene: 6. The CDR3 DNA reads as TGTGCCATTGGGACTAGCGGGAGGGTATTAGAGACCCAGTACTTC. It specifies CAIGTSGRVLETQYF.

The J gene is TRBJ2-7, the V gene TRBV6-5, with D perhaps TRBD2 (6 bases). Germline V gene data show CDR1 as MNHEY and CDR2 as SVGAGI. The V and J ends lost 5 bases and 2 bases respectively, with 13 bases between them. The CDR3 is 14 amino acids. This chain's CDR3 is CASSIPGGPYEQYF. The CDR3 nucleotides are TGTGCCAGCAGTATACCCGGAGGGCCCTACGAGCAGTACTTC.

This clone was seen a single time. This chain's CDR3 is CASSQEERDYGYTF. DNA of the CDR3: TGCGCCAGCAGCCAAGAGGAGCGGGACTATGGCTACACCTTC. The chain employs TRBV4-3 and TRBJ1-2, with unresolved D. Germline V lookup: CDR1 LGHNA, CDR2 YSLEER. There are 14 residues in the CDR3. V gave up 0 bases and J gave up 3 bases, with 8 bases separating them.

The rearrangement joins TRBV6-2 or TRBV6-3 to TRBJ2-3; possible D gene TRBD2, 7 bases. This CDR3 comprises 17 residues. Trimming pared 0 bases from V and 6 bases from J, leaving 19 bases between. Germline CDR1 reads MNHEY; CDR2 reads SVGEGT. DNA for the CDR3: TGTGCCAGCAGTTACTCGACCGGGGGGCCCAGGAAGGATACGCAGTATTTT. It codes for CASSYSTGGPRKDTQYF.

This clone appeared a single time. The V call is TRBV24-1, the J call TRBJ2-1, with TRBD2 matching over 7 bases. The V and J ends lost 4 bases and 9 bases, in that order; junction bases with no gene match: 17. The V gene's germline CDR1 is KGHDR and CDR2 SFDVKD. The CDR3 extends over 17 amino acids. The CDR3 DNA follows: TGTGCCACCAGTGACCCCGGAGCAGCGGGCTCGGGAGGTGAGCAGTTCTTC. This codes for CATSDPGAAGSGGEQFF.

This clone was picked up many times. The V and J genes are TRBV5-4 and TRBJ1-1; a possible D gene is TRBD1 (6 bases). There are 15 residues in the CDR3. V was shortened by 4 bases and J by 4 bases, with 17 bases between the two germline ends. Germline CDR1 SGHNT, CDR2 YYREEE (reference sequence). The CDR3 region has the DNA TGTGCCAGCAGCCCCGGGGGGGCAAGGAGCACTGAAGCTTTCTTT. Its protein product is CASSPGGARSTEAFF.

In this sample, this clone turned up once. The chain is built from TRBV7-2 and TRBJ2-3; tentative D call: TRBD2 (5 bases). V lost 4 bases, J lost 5 bases, and 16 bases lay in between. The CDR3 length is 15 residues. The germline V gene encodes CDR1 SGHTA and CDR2 FQGNSA. For the CDR3, the DNA is TGTGCCAGCAGCTCCGAGGGCGCGCGGCGAGATACGCAGTATTTT. This translates into CASSSEGARRDTQYF.

The chain carries TRBV5-1 and TRBJ1-4, with a possible D match to TRBD1 (6 bases). Per the germline V gene, CDR1 is SGHRS and CDR2 is YFSETQ. CDR3 length equals 15 residues. V lost 3 bases to trimming and J lost 8 bases, with 17 bases between them. The CDR3 region has the DNA TGCGCCAGCAGCTCTCAATCAGGGGAGCACGAAAAACTGTTTTTT. This codes for CASSSQSGEHEKLFF.

The chain has TRBV6-6 and TRBJ2-6; the match to TRBD2 covers 8 bases. V lost 5 bases to trimming and J lost 0 bases; unmatched junction nucleotides: 9. The CDR3 is 18 amino acids. Germline V gene data show CDR1 as MNHNY and CDR2 as SVGAGI (reference sequence). The CDR3: CASSQTSGRSSGANVLTF. The CDR3 nucleotides are TGTGCCAGCAGTCAAACTAGCGGACGGAGCTCTGGGGCCAACGTCCTGACTTTC.

V usage is TRBV7-6 and J usage is TRBJ2-5; 10 bases agree with TRBD2. In germline, CDR1 is SGHVS, CDR2 FNYEAQ. The trim removed 5 bases at V and 4 bases at J, leaving 28 bases unmatched. The CDR3 runs 22 residues. The chain's CDR3 is CASSPRPGYGLAVIAIRETQYF. The CDR3, as DNA: TGTGCCAGCAGCCCGCGCCCGGGTTACGGACTAGCGGTAATAGCTATAAGAGAGACCCAGTACTTC.

The chain recombines TRBV11-2 with TRBJ2-3, with D perhaps TRBD2 (5 bases). V was pared by 5 bases and J by 4 bases, with 13 bases between. CDR1 SGHAT and CDR2 FQNNGV come from the germline V gene. The CDR3 is 14 amino acids. The CDR3 loop is CASSHTRVADTQYF. The CDR3 DNA reads as TGTGCCAGCAGCCATACTAGGGTGGCAGATACGCAGTATTTT.

The chain employs TRBV18 and TRBJ1-2, with 8 bases aligning to TRBD1. There are 14 residues in the CDR3. The germline V gene has CDR1 KGHSH and CDR2 LQKENI. V lost 6 bases and J lost 2; bases outside the gene matches: 5. In nucleotides, the CDR3 is TGTGCCAGCTCCGGGACAGGTCGAAACTATGGCTACACCTTC. Translated, it gives CASSGTGRNYGYTF.

To note about this clone: This sample includes further DNA sequences coding for the same CDR3. This chain links TRBV5-4 with TRBJ1-2; D gene uncertain. Trimming took off 2 bases at V and 1 base at J, with 6 bases between the two ends. Germline V gives CDR1 SGHNT, CDR2 YYREEE (reference sequence). The CDR3 runs 13 residues. As DNA, the CDR3 is TGTGCCAGCAGCTTAAACAGTAACTATGGCTACACCTTC. Amino acid sequence: CASSLNSNYGYTF.

The chain employs TRBV11-3 and TRBJ2-1; 14 bases line up with TRBD2. Germline V gives CDR1 SGHNT, CDR2 YENEEA. The CDR3 contains 16 residues. The V and J ends lost 3 bases and 10 bases, in that order; junction bases with no gene match: 8. CDR3 sequence: CASSFRLAGGPGEQFF. CDR3 bases: TGTGCCAGCAGCTTCCGACTAGCGGGAGGGCCGGGGGAGCAGTTCTTC.

The genes are TRBV9 and TRBJ2-7; possibly TRBD1 for D (6 bases). Germline-derived CDR1 and CDR2 are SGDLS and YYNGEE. The CDR3 covers 15 residues. Trimming removed 0 bases at V and 0 bases at J, with 10 bases between. The CDR3 region has the DNA TGTGCCAGCAGCGTAGGAAGGGGGAACTCCTACGAGCAGTACTTC. Encoded protein: CASSVGRGNSYEQYF. The whole variable domain, remainder taken from reference TRBV9 and TRBJ2-7, is DSGVTQTPKHLITATGQRVTLRCSPRSGDLSVYWYQQSLDQGLQFLIQYYNGEERAKGNILERFSAQQFPDLHSELNLSSLELGDSALYFCASSVGRGNSYEQYFGPGTRLTVT.

This rearrangement joins TRBV15 to TRBJ2-3; weak D call: TRBD1 (6 bases). The CDR3 is 16 residues long. CDR1 and CDR2 from the germline V gene are LNHNV and YYDKDF (reference sequence). V lost 3 bases and J lost 10, with 23 bases in between. The DNA of the CDR3 is TGTGCCACCAGCAGGAGCCGAACAGGGATTGGGGGTCCGCAGTATTTT. Amino acids: CATSRSRTGIGGPQYF.